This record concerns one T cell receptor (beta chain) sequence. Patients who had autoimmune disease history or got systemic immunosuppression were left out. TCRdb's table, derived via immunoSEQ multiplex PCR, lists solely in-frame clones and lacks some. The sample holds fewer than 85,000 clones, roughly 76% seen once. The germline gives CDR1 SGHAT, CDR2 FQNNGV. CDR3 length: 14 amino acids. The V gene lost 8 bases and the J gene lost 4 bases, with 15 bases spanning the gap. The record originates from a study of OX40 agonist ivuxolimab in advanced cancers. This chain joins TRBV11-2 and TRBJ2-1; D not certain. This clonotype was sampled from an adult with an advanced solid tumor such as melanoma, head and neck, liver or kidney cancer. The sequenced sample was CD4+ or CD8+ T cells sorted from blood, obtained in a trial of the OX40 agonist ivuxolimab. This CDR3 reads CASCYPWGYNEQFF. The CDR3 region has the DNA TGTGCCAGCTGCTACCCATGGGGATACAATGAGCAGTTCTTC. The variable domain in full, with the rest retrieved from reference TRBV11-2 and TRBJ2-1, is EAGVAQSPRYKIIEKRQSVAFWCNPISGHATLYWYQQILGQGPKLLIQFQNNGVVDDSQLPKDRFSAERLKGVDSTLKIQPAKLEDSAVYLCASCYPWGYNEQFFGPGTRLTVL.